This T cell receptor (beta chain) was sequenced in a study of cytotoxic CD8 clonotypes in ibrutinib-treated CLL (dated by TCRdb to about 2021). At the level of the whole study: The cohort was composed of some twelve relapsed/refractory and fewer than 16 treatment-naive patients; IGHV unmutated status was identified in fewer than 18 patients. Partial responses were observed in roughly 24 patients and complete responses in 2; after a median follow-up of 68 months, remission was maintained in approximately 14 patients and progression was observed in approximately twelve. Of the approximately 86 participants in the trial, about 25 had longitudinal samples available. Cryopreserved peripheral blood mononuclear cells were obtained before treatment, at response, and at either sustained remission or disease progression. Samples averaged about 260,000 productive templates and roughly 86,000 productive rearrangements. Samples at response were collected after a median of about 13 months of treatment, with a range of about 6 to 36 months.

Results and caveats for the whole study, not just this receptor: Sampling times were not matched between sustained-remission and progressing patients, and lymph node repertoires were not studied. Clonality rose at ibrutinib response, remained stable during sustained remission, and dropped back toward baseline at progression. At baseline, clonality was higher than in age-matched healthy donors and showed a strong correlation with circulating CD8+ T-cell counts. Public clonotypes were rare and either contracted or stayed stable during treatment, and the rise in clonality at ibrutinib response reflected the expansion of private clonotypes.

The trim is 3 bases for V and 1 base for J, with a gap of 13 bases between the germline ends. The cysteine opens and the phenylalanine closes a CDR3 of 16 amino acids. Of the read, only the CDR3 DNA is kept; its 48 bases are in frame from base 1. In the germline V gene, CDR1 corresponds to SGHTA and CDR2 to FQGNSA. On a MiSeq, deep resolution sequencing aimed for a depth between 1 in 1 million and 1 in 200,000 T cells, with each clonotype covered about 9.2x on average. The immunoSEQ hsTCRB Kit was used to generate the TCR beta libraries. The source study handled its data this way. Data were analyzed with ImmunoSEQ Data Assistant and ImmunoSEQ Analyzer, with V, D and J genes assigned per IMGT definitions. Clonality was computed as one minus normalized Shannon entropy of productive rearrangement frequencies, ranging from 0 to 1. Only overrepresented clonotypes making up at least 0.05% of the repertoire of each patient were included in the public clonotype analysis. Roughly 13 age-matched healthy donor repertoires from immuneACCESS were used as controls for clonality. In its TCRdb copy, this immuneACCESS table keeps in-frame sequences only and misses some clones. Where compared with another copy, unresolved V genes explain less than half of these, and the others have no known cause. The V and J calls and clone size were taken over from that table, and D and trimming were inferred from the DNA. A total of 30,000 to 35,000 clones appear in this sample, around 63% of them only once. In total, the top ten clones hold roughly a quarter of the sample.

For TCR beta library preparation, approximately 2 micrograms of genomic DNA were extracted from the cryopreserved PBMCs. Longitudinal blood samples from CLL patients on ibrutinib monotherapy underwent high-throughput TCR beta sequencing. Patients were enrolled in a phase 2 open-label single-center ibrutinib monotherapy trial. With respect to this clone: The antigen it binds to is not known. No much larger clone exists at a distance of one base, and base qualities are not known.

The chain is assembled from TRBV7-2 and TRBJ1-5; 6 matching bases give a weak D call of TRBD1. Sequenced here: PBMCs, sampled before ibrutinib treatment. This receptor was taken from a human donor with chronic lymphocytic leukemia. Read as DNA, the sequence is TGTGCCAGCAGCTTTAGACAGGTGGGGAGCAATCAGCCCCAGCATTTT. Its coded protein is CASSFRQVGSNQPQHF. The reference TRBV7-2 and TRBJ1-5 proteins fill in what lies around the CDR3, so the full variable domain reads GAGVSQSPSNKVTEKGKDVELRCDPISGHTALYWYRQSLGQGLEFLIYFQGNSAPDKSGLPSDRFSAERTGGSVSTLTIQRTQQEDSAVYLCASSFRQVGSNQPQHFGDGTRLSIL.